This TCR beta chain emerged from a study of response to subunit inactivated influenza vaccine. This clonotype was detected ten times or more. Germline V gives CDR1 SGHRS, CDR2 YFSETQ. Trimming cost V 3 bases and J 9 bases; bases outside gene matches: 5. The CDR3 covers 13 residues. TCRdb reanalysed the RT-PCR reads using MiXCR and keeps one entry per CDR3 protein. Of more than 500,000 distinct CDR3 sequences in the sample, approximately 11% were seen once. This sample was also put to use in a study of T cells expressing NK-cell markers. That work states: UMIs were included in TCR beta cDNA generated by 5'RACE template switching.

The receptor's source is a man in his fifties or sixties who received an inactivated influenza vaccine. Sequencing was performed on PBMCs from blood, taken on the day of vaccination. The V gene is TRBV5-1, the J gene TRBJ2-5, with 10 bases matching TRBD1. CDR3 loop: CASSWDRGTAQYF. CDR3 DNA sequence: TGCGCCAGCAGCTGGGACAGGGGAACGGCCCAGTACTTC.